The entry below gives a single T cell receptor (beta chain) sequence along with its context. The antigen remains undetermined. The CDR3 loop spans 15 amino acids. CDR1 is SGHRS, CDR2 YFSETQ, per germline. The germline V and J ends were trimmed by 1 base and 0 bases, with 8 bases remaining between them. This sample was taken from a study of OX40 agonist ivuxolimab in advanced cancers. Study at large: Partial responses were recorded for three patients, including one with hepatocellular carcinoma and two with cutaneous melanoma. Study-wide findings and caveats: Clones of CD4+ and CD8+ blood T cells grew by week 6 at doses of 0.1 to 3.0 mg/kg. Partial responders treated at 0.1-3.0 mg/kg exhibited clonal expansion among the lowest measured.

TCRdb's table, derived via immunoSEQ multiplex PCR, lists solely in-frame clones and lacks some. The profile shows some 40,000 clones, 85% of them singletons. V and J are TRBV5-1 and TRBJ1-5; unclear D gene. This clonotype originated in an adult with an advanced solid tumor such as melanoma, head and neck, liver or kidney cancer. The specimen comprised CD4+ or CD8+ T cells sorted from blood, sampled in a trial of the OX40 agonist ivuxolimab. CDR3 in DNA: TGCGCCAGCAGCTTGCGAGGTTATAGCAATCAGCCCCAGCATTTT. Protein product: CASSLRGYSNQPQHF.